This T cell receptor beta chain was observed in a study of T-cell reconstitution after alpha-beta-depleted transplantation in children. The V end lost 3 bases, the J end lost 0 bases, and 10 bases lay between the germline ends. The germline gives CDR1 SGHTA, CDR2 FQGNSA. The CDR3 spans 15 residues. This clonotype was seen a handful of times. Unique molecular identifiers were incorporated when the TCRbeta library was constructed. Via MiXCR, TCRdb re-called the PCR reads, giving one row per CDR3 protein. The repertoire has 600,000 to 700,000 distinct CDR3 sequences, roughly 17% of them found once; the top ten carry about 1.1%.

The source is a human donor who donated a stem cell graft to a child with acute myeloid leukemia. Sequenced here: PBMCs from the stem cell graft donor, sampled from the stem cell graft. The chain carries TRBV7-2 and TRBJ2-3; D uncertain. CDR3 region: CASSFGRSSTDTQYF. The DNA for the CDR3 is TGTGCCAGCAGCTTCGGGCGGTCTAGCACAGATACGCAGTATTTT.